Shown below are 32 T cell receptor beta chains from a single sample sequenced in a study of T cells in Graves' hyperthyroidism and ophthalmopathy. The investigators amplified TCR beta CDR3 regions from RNA transcripts. TCR CDR3 underwent first-round RT-PCR with the HTBI primer set. TCRdb passed the multiplex PCR reads through MiXCR, listing each CDR3 protein once. Among 700,000 or so distinct CDR3 sequences listed, roughly 15% were seen once. The specimen was blood. The receptors stem from a man between 18 and 35 years old with Graves' hyperthyroidism.

This clonotype was counted only a few times. The chain uses TRBV19 and TRBJ2-2, with 13 positions matching TRBD2. Germline assignment: CDR1 LNHDA and CDR2 SQIVND (reference sequence). V shed 10 bases, J shed 6 bases, and the junction held 5 bases outside the gene matches. The CDR3 covers 14 residues. CDR3 protein: CATPGLAGAGELFF. CDR3 sequence (DNA): TGTGCCACGCCCGGACTAGCGGGAGCCGGGGAGCTGTTTTTT.

This chain connects TRBV5-1 to TRBJ2-1; D call uncertain. This CDR3 region has 15 residues. Per germline, CDR1 SGHRS and CDR2 YFSETQ. Trimming shortened V by 2 bases and J by 5 bases, and 14 bases separated the two germline ends. CDR3 DNA: TGCGCCAGCAGCTTTACAGTAAGATCGGACAATGAGCAGTTCTTC. It specifies CASSFTVRSDNEQFF.

This clonotype was counted ten times or more. This chain links TRBV12-3 or TRBV12-4 with TRBJ1-1; weak D call: TRBD1 (6 bases). The V and J ends lost 7 bases and 0 bases respectively, with 18 bases between them. This CDR3 spans 16 amino acids. CDR3 protein: CASTQGGGHMNTEAFF. The CDR3 coding sequence is TGTGCCAGCACCCAGGGAGGGGGGCATATGAACACTGAAGCTTTCTTT.

This clonotype was detected only a few times. The chain combines TRBV6-2 or TRBV6-3 with TRBJ1-6, with a possible D match to TRBD1 (5 bases). The CDR3 length is 13 residues. Germline-derived CDR1 and CDR2 are MNHEY and SVGEGT. Trimming removed 6 bases at V and 9 bases at J, with 12 bases between. CDR3 protein: CASSDLRVSPLHF. The CDR3 DNA follows: TGTGCCAGCAGCGACCTCAGGGTTTCACCCCTCCACTTT.

Ten or more counts support this clonotype. The chain couples TRBV11-1 to TRBJ2-2; 10 positions match TRBD1. The germline V gene encodes CDR1 SGHAT and CDR2 FQDESV (reference sequence). Trimming at V came to 2 bases and at J to 6 bases, leaving 9 bases not matched to a gene. The CDR3 covers 17 residues. The CDR3 spells CASSLSLDRGSAGELFF. The CDR3 coding sequence is TGTGCCAGCAGCTTATCCCTGGACAGGGGGAGTGCCGGGGAGCTGTTTTTT.

The chain joins TRBV2 to TRBJ1-4, with 7 bases that match TRBD1. This CDR3 comprises 14 residues. The J segment lost 8 bases and the V segment lost 7 bases, leaving 10 bases of the junction unmatched. CDR1 and CDR2 from the germline V gene are SNHLY and FYNNEI. This CDR3 reads CASTYRGLWEKLFF. CDR3 bases: TGTGCCAGCACCTACAGGGGCCTTTGGGAAAAACTGTTTTTT.

This clonotype was detected ten times or more. The V gene is TRBV3-1, the J gene TRBJ2-7; D tentatively fits TRBD1 or TRBD2 (5 bases each). The CDR3 totals 14 residues. Between the trimmed V and J ends, which lost 4 bases and 4 bases, there was a span of 14 bases. Germline V gene data show CDR1 as LGHDT and CDR2 as YNNKEL (reference sequence). CDR3: CASSPRDGAYEQYF. CDR3 sequence (DNA): TGTGCCAGCAGCCCCCGGGACGGGGCGTACGAGCAGTACTTC.

The chain carries TRBV18 and TRBJ2-7, with D possibly matching TRBD2 (5 bases). Germline-derived CDR1 and CDR2 are KGHSH and LQKENI. V was cut by 1 base and J by 4 bases, with 17 bases left in between. This CDR3 contains 16 residues. The CDR3 is CASSPRRLSPRYEQYF. DNA for the CDR3: TGTGCCAGCTCACCACGGAGGCTCAGCCCGAGATACGAGCAGTACTTC.

This clonotype was counted at least ten times. The V gene is TRBV29-1, the J gene TRBJ2-7; D is ambiguous. Germline CDR1 is SQVTM and CDR2 is ANQGSEA. V shed 1 base and J shed 0 bases, with 7 bases lying between them. This CDR3 region has 13 residues. CDR3 region: CSVEADLSYEQYF. DNA of the CDR3: TGCAGCGTTGAAGCGGATCTCTCCTACGAGCAGTACTTC.

This clonotype was found many times. CDR3 coding DNA: TGCAGTGCTAGAGAGGGCGGGACCTACGAGCAGTACTTC. Translated, it gives CSAREGGTYEQYF. The chain employs TRBV20-1 and TRBJ2-7, with TRBD2 as a possible D gene (6 bases). The CDR3 is made up of 13 amino acids. CDR1 and CDR2 (germline): DFQATT, SNEGSKA (reference sequence). V dropped 0 bases and J dropped 2 bases, with 8 bases sitting between them.

This clonotype was counted many times. V and J are TRBV6-2 or TRBV6-3 and TRBJ1-5; the D gene is possibly TRBD1 (6 bases). The CDR3 has 12 amino acids. V lost 6 bases to trimming and J lost 5 bases, with 8 bases between them. The V gene's germline CDR1 is MNHEY and CDR2 SVGEGT. This chain's CDR3 is CASSTGYQPQHF. The CDR3 region has the DNA TGTGCCAGCAGCACAGGGTATCAGCCCCAGCATTTT.

This clonotype was counted only a few times. V usage is TRBV2 and J usage is TRBJ2-5; D ambiguous. CDR1 SNHLY and CDR2 FYNNEI come from the germline V gene. Between the trimmed V and J ends, which lost 1 base and 11 bases, there was a span of 8 bases. CDR3 length: 11 amino acids. CDR3 bases: TGTGCCAGCAGTGAAGTCGGGTCACAGTACTTC. Amino acid sequence: CASSEVGSQYF.

The table lists this clonotype with many counts. CDR3 DNA: TGTGCCAGCAGCCAAGTCGGCCTCTGGGAAACGGCATACAATGAGCAGTTCTTC. Its translation: CASSQVGLWETAYNEQFF. The V gene is TRBV3-1, the J gene TRBJ2-1; D gene unclear. The length of the CDR3 is 18 residues. The V and J ends lost 1 base and 4 bases respectively, with 20 bases between them. CDR1 is LGHDT, CDR2 YNNKEL, per germline (reference sequence).

This chain connects TRBV19 to TRBJ1-1; TRBD1 matches 7 bases. Germline values: CDR1 LNHDA, CDR2 SQIVND (reference sequence). The CDR3 is 13 residues long. V was pared by 6 bases and J by 5 bases, with 6 bases of the junction left unmatched. Here the CDR3 DNA reads TGTGCCAGTAGCAACAGGGGAAGGACTGAAGCTTTCTTT. Translating gives CASSNRGRTEAFF.

In this sample, this clonotype turned up many times. The chain has TRBV28 and TRBJ2-7; no reliable D call. Trimming took off 8 bases at V and 0 bases at J, with 14 bases between the two ends. This CDR3 has 14 amino acids. The germline CDR1 and CDR2 sequences are MDHEN and SYDVKM. Here the CDR3 reads CASGPGDISYEQYF. The CDR3 DNA is TGTGCCAGCGGCCCCGGAGATATCTCCTACGAGCAGTACTTC. The complete variable domain, with remaining parts taken from reference TRBV28 and TRBJ2-7, reads DVKVTQSSRYLVKRTGEKVFLECVQDMDHENMFWYRQDPGLGLRLIYFSYDVKMKEKGDIPEGYSVSREKKERFSLILESASTNQTSMYLCASGPGDISYEQYFGPGTRLTVT.

This clonotype was seen a handful of times. The chain employs TRBV18 and TRBJ1-4; D uncertain. CDR1 is KGHSH, CDR2 LQKENI, per germline. The V and J ends lost 0 bases and 6 bases respectively, with 11 bases between them. This CDR3 is built from 15 residues. The CDR3 DNA follows: TGTGCCAGCTCACCACCTGGCACTCCTTATGAAAAACTGTTTTTT. Its translation is CASSPPGTPYEKLFF.

There are many counts of this clonotype. This chain connects TRBV12-3 or TRBV12-4 to TRBJ1-1; TRBD1 matches 10 bases. The CDR3 runs to 15 residues. The trim removed 4 bases at V and 4 bases at J, leaving 6 bases unmatched. CDR3 sequence: CASSSGQGPSTEAFF. In nucleotides, the CDR3 is TGTGCCAGCAGTTCGGGACAGGGGCCGAGCACTGAAGCTTTCTTT.

The chain is built from TRBV28 and TRBJ1-1; no definite D call. The CDR3 is 14 amino acids. V was trimmed by 6 bases and J by 10 bases, leaving 21 bases between them. Germline V lookup: CDR1 MDHEN, CDR2 SYDVKM. CDR3: CASSPIDLELGAFF. The DNA of the CDR3 is TGTGCCAGCAGCCCCATCGACTTGGAATTAGGAGCTTTCTTT.

This clonotype came up many times. The V and J genes are TRBV14 and TRBJ2-1; D is uncertain. The V and J ends lost 1 base and 4 bases respectively, with 17 bases between them. CDR3 size: 17 residues. The germline gives CDR1 SGHDN, CDR2 FVKESK. The CDR3 loop reads CASSQAKQKFTYNEQFF. The DNA of the CDR3 is TGTGCCAGCAGCCAAGCGAAACAGAAATTTACGTACAATGAGCAGTTCTTC.

The chain has TRBV11-2 and TRBJ2-1; 8 bases fit TRBD1. Germline CDR1 SGHAT, CDR2 FQNNGV. Trimming took 5 bases from V and 2 from J; bases not matched to a gene: 5. The CDR3 covers 15 residues. The CDR3 nucleotides are TGTGCCAGCAGCCCGGACAGGGCCGCCTACAATGAGCAGTTCTTC. It encodes CASSPDRAAYNEQFF.

Many counts were recorded for this clonotype. The gene calls are TRBV28 and TRBJ2-2; 11 nucleotides line up with TRBD2. V dropped 3 bases and J dropped 1; count of bases not matched to a gene: 7. The CDR3 consists of 18 residues. The germline CDR1 and CDR2 sequences are MDHEN and SYDVKM. The CDR3 is CASSLVRLAGGNTGELFF. In DNA form, the CDR3 reads TGTGCCAGCAGTTTGGTGAGGCTAGCGGGAGGGAACACCGGGGAGCTGTTTTTT.

V and J are TRBV7-2 and TRBJ2-7, with D possibly matching TRBD1 (7 bases). Deletions cut 3 bases from V and 2 bases from J, with 20 bases between. This CDR3 is 17 amino acids long. CDR1 and CDR2 (germline): SGHTA, FQGNSA. The CDR3 sequence: CASSFHLSGDRTYEQYF. CDR3 in DNA: TGTGCCAGCAGCTTCCACCTATCGGGGGACAGAACCTACGAGCAGTACTTC. Variable domain in full (rest from reference TRBV7-2 and TRBJ2-7): GAGVSQSPSNKVTEKGKDVELRCDPISGHTALYWYRQSLGQGLEFLIYFQGNSAPDKSGLPSDRFSAERTGGSVSTLTIQRTQQEDSAVYLCASSFHLSGDRTYEQYFGPGTRLTVT.

This chain uses TRBV7-9 with TRBJ2-3; 11 positions agree with TRBD2. The CDR3 is 17 residues long. Trimming cost V 3 bases and J 2 bases; bases outside gene matches: 7. Germline V gene lookup returns CDR1 SEHNR and CDR2 FQNEAQ (reference sequence). CDR3 nucleotide sequence: TGTGCCAGCAGCTTTCCTAGCGGGAGGAAAAACACAGATACGCAGTATTTT. Protein sequence: CASSFPSGRKNTDTQYF.

On this clonotype itself: Compared with germline, one end of the junction differs, possibly owing to a read error. V usage is TRBV7-9 and J usage is TRBJ2-3; D possibly matches TRBD1 or TRBD2 (5 bases each). This CDR3 comprises 15 residues. CDR1 and CDR2 (germline): SEHNR, FQNEAQ (reference sequence). The CDR3 DNA follows: TGTGTCAGCAGCTTAGAGGGGTTTCCCACAGATACGCAGTATTTT. It encodes CVSSLEGFPTDTQYF.

This clonotype came up many times. V gene TRBV18 combines with J gene TRBJ2-1, with a tentative D call TRBD1 (6 bases). CDR1 KGHSH and CDR2 LQKENI come from the germline V gene. The length of the CDR3 is 15 residues. V was pared by 8 bases and J by 5 bases, with 19 bases between. Here the CDR3 DNA reads TGTGCCAGCCATTCACCGGGACAATACAACAATGAGCAGTTCTTC. Encoded protein: CASHSPGQYNNEQFF.

The sample holds many counts of this clonotype. The chain joins TRBV5-1 to TRBJ2-1; 8 bases agree with TRBD2. This CDR3 is 16 amino acids long. V lost 0 bases, J lost 9 bases, and 11 bases stayed unmatched. Germline V gene data show CDR1 as SGHRS and CDR2 as YFSETQ. CDR3 residues: CASSLVPGLDNTEQFF. In DNA form, the CDR3 reads TGCGCCAGCAGCTTGGTCCCGGGACTAGACAACACTGAGCAGTTCTTC.

This clonotype was observed a handful of times. The chain is built from TRBV7-9 and TRBJ1-6; 7 nucleotides agree with TRBD1. The CDR3 extends over 13 amino acids. Per the germline V gene, CDR1 is SEHNR and CDR2 is FQNEAQ (reference sequence). Trimming at V came to 10 bases and at J to 9 bases, leaving 9 bases not matched to a gene. CDR3 nucleotide sequence: TGTGCCACCCAGGGGGGCAGAATTTCACCCCTCCACTTT. Amino acids: CATQGGRISPLHF.

The chain recombines TRBV6-2 or TRBV6-3 with TRBJ2-2, with 7 positions matching TRBD1. The CDR3 is 15 residues long. V lost 4 bases to trimming and J lost 3 bases; unmatched junction nucleotides: 5. Germline V lookup: CDR1 MNHEY, CDR2 SVGEGT. This CDR3 is CASSFRDRHTGELFF. The CDR3 DNA reads as TGTGCCAGCAGTTTCCGGGACAGACACACCGGGGAGCTGTTTTTT.

This clonotype showed up many times. This chain uses TRBV2 with TRBJ1-2; D remains ambiguous. This CDR3 is 8 amino acids long. Trimming pared 9 bases from V and 8 bases from J, leaving 4 bases between. Germline V gene lookup returns CDR1 SNHLY and CDR2 FYNNEI. The CDR3 bases are TGTGCCAGAGAAGGCTACACCTTC. Protein sequence: CAREGYTF.

The sample holds many counts of this clonotype. V gene TRBV15 combines with J gene TRBJ2-1, with 7 bases lining up with TRBD1. This CDR3 spans 14 amino acids. After removal of 5 bases from V and 7 bases from J, the junction contained 8 bases not matched to a gene. From germline, CDR1 is LNHNV and CDR2 YYDKDF (reference sequence). The CDR3: CATSGRQGENEQFF. As DNA, the CDR3 is TGTGCCACCAGCGGGAGACAGGGCGAGAATGAGCAGTTCTTC.

In this sample, this clonotype turned up many times. The chain employs TRBV7-2 and TRBJ1-2; D is undetermined. Between the trimmed V and J ends, which lost 5 bases and 2 bases, there was a span of 12 bases. CDR1 and CDR2 from the germline V gene are SGHTA and FQGNSA. The CDR3 is 14 residues long. CDR3 loop: CASSPYVDNYGYTF. CDR3 nucleotides: TGTGCCAGCAGCCCCTACGTGGACAACTATGGCTACACCTTC.

The chain carries TRBV25-1 and TRBJ2-1, with a possible D match to TRBD2 (6 bases). Trimming shortened V by 7 bases and J by 2 bases, and 15 bases separated the two germline ends. Germline CDR1 and CDR2: MGHDK and SYGVNS. CDR3 size: 15 residues. In DNA form, the CDR3 reads TGTGCCAGCACTTATCCGGGAGCAACCTACAATGAGCAGTTCTTC. This translates into CASTYPGATYNEQFF.